This entry features one TCR beta chain sequence. Its antigen target is currently unknown. Base qualities are not provided; no much larger clone lies one nucleotide away. Donors were healthy HIV-negative adults with no recently reported acute infections or vaccinations. All donors were Caucasian adults living in Nashville, Tennessee, USA. CD4+ T cells were enriched by magnetic negative selection; naive cells were then positively selected on CD45RA, and the negative fraction formed the memory subset. After blood collection by leukapheresis, PBMCs were isolated using Ficoll-Histopaque density gradient centrifugation and then cryopreserved in the vapor phase of liquid nitrogen. Analytical flow cytometry was used to check the purity and quantity of each magnetically sorted T cell population. Genomic DNA was isolated from each sorted fraction and quantified by UV absorbance on a Nanodrop 2000c. TCR CDR3 regions were amplified from genomic DNA by multiplex PCR using the deep immunoSEQ assay. For each cell subset, the extracted genomic DNA was distributed evenly across all wells of several immunoSEQ 96-well plates, and each plate served as one replicate. For sorted subsets, each replicate PCR was loaded with about 200 ng genomic DNA, equivalent to 30,000 or so T cell genomes. Purified libraries were measured with a Qubit 3.0 fluorometer, size-checked on a Bioanalyzer 2100, and measured again with the KAPA Library Quantification kit. Each immunoSEQ 96-well plate was sequenced on its own single-read 150-cycle Illumina NextSeq 550 flow cell. The authors' pipeline ran thus. Because the immunoSEQ output held only junctional sequences and lacked quality scores, the filtering could not match the filtering applied to full-length reads. Sequences were annotated with PyIR, a Python wrapper for IgBLAST v1.9, and V/J genes and CDR3 were assigned using IMGT germline references. Reads with weak V/J assignments (E-value above 1e-6), missing CDR3, stop codons, out-of-frame junctions, or ambiguous translated residues were removed. V3J clonotypes were defined as sequences sharing an identical inferred V gene, J gene, and CDR3 amino acid sequence. Percentage overlap between repertoires was computed as shared unique clonotypes divided by the size of the smaller repertoire. Three approaches were used to assess repertoire richness: RTK rarefaction, the Chao1 estimator, and Recon v2.1 estimates of unobserved clonotypes. OLGA was used to compute generation probabilities for all TCRbeta clonotypes that the gDNA method yielded from four donors. The clones in this table, taken by TCRdb from immuneACCESS, are in-frame only. Not every clone is retained; where verified, under half of the shortfall comes from an unresolved V gene, and the cause of the rest is unknown. Clone size and the V and J calls come from that table; the DNA yielded D and trimming. The sample yields millions of clones; 95% were counted once. The ten largest clones represent roughly 0.13% of the sample.

These data are taken from a study of shared clonotypes between healthy human individuals (dated by TCRdb to the early 2020s). Background for the entire study: The cohort included three men and a couple of women between 18 and 49 years of age. For each donor, three plates each were used for CD4 naive and CD4 memory, two plates were used for CD8 naive, and one plate was used for CD8 memory. The study deeply sequenced blood TCR repertoires of about 5 healthy adults to estimate repertoire size and the extent of clonotype sharing between individuals. To increase sequencing depth and limit assay-specific biases, different laboratories used diverse techniques to prepare libraries and sequence TCR repertoires. Between about 0.8 and 9.5 billion PBMCs per donor were obtained by leukapheresis. The full study reports these points: When several donors were compared, the shared fraction of clonotypes was around 5.1% for naive CD4, roughly 3.4% for naive CD8, roughly 2.3% for memory CD4, and 0.4% for memory CD8. Larger estimated clonotype richness was generally found for naive subsets than for memory subsets. Pairwise subsampling led to the expectation that sequencing depth would affect the degree of clonotype sharing among donors. Only blood was sampled, and tissue TCR repertoires likely differ from those in blood. Incomplete sequencing was indicated by rarefaction of sorted-subset datasets, despite the large sequencing depth. Because the study included a small number of donors, the genetic and exposure-history diversity represented was limited. Compared with non-shared clonotypes, clonotypes shared by all four sorted-subset donors had higher generation probabilities.

V was cut back by 1 base and J by 2 bases, leaving a gap of 7 bases between them. Looking up the germline V gene (reference sequence) yields CDR1 SGHKS and CDR2 YYEKEE. The CDR3 runs 14 residues from the cysteine to the phenylalanine. Only the CDR3 DNA is retained, 42 bases long and in frame from the first base. Rearrangement joined TRBV5-5 to TRBJ1-5, with the D gene not confidently named. The receptor's source is a man aged 18 to 35 in good health. Sample: naive CD4+ T cells sorted from blood. In light of the paper, this sample's cell subset or site label describes: CD45RA+ positively selected. The CDR3 corresponds to CASSLSAGNQPQHF. The sequenced DNA: TGTGCCAGCAGCTTGTCGGCAGGCAATCAGCCCCAGCATTTT.